Following are 31 T cell receptor beta chains from one sample sequenced in a study of cytomegalovirus exposure and HLA in healthy donors. It was with 60 Vbeta and 13 Jbeta primers that the PCR ran. The table came from immunoSEQ multiplex PCR; TCRdb's copy has only in-frame clones and leaves some out. The sample contains 95,000 to 110,000 clones, under 85% of which appear only once. Input material: PBMCs. The receptors originated from a man aged 45-65 years in good health and CMV-seropositive.

The chain employs TRBV6-1 and TRBJ2-1; 8 bases fit TRBD2. This CDR3 has 18 residues. V was clipped by 3 bases and J by 3 bases; unmatched bases: 13. Germline-derived CDR1 and CDR2 are MNHNS and SASEGT. The CDR3 DNA follows: TGTGCCAGCAGTGATGGGCTAGAAAACGGGAGGGTCTACAATGAGCAGTTCTTC. Translating gives CASSDGLENGRVYNEQFF.

The J gene is TRBJ2-1, the V gene TRBV7-9; TRBD2 agrees at 11 bases. Germline V gene lookup returns CDR1 SEHNR and CDR2 FQNEAQ (reference sequence). The V gene end was trimmed by 5 bases and the J gene end by 5 bases; junction bases not matched to a gene: 5. The CDR3 length is 15 residues. This CDR3 is CASSLLAGGNNEQFF. The CDR3 region has the DNA TGTGCCAGCAGCCTTCTAGCGGGAGGAAACAATGAGCAGTTCTTC.

The chain recombines TRBV7-2 with TRBJ2-2, with TRBD1 matching 7 bases. V lost 0 bases and J lost 6; bases outside the gene matches: 4. CDR3 size: 15 residues. CDR1 and CDR2 from the germline V gene are SGHTA and FQGNSA. This CDR3 reads CASSLAGGAAGELFF. The CDR3 DNA follows: TGTGCCAGCAGCTTAGCAGGGGGCGCGGCCGGGGAGCTGTTTTTT.

CDR3 amino acids: CASSDRLAATDTQYF. CDR3 in DNA: TGTGCCAGCAGTGACCGACTAGCGGCCACAGATACGCAGTATTTT. J is TRBJ2-3 and V is TRBV25-1; 9 bases are a match to TRBD2. Trimming at V came to 3 bases and at J to 2 bases, leaving 3 bases not matched to a gene. The CDR3 spans 15 residues. Germline CDR1 reads MGHDK; CDR2 reads SYGVNS.

The chain couples TRBV27 to TRBJ2-3; 12 bases line up with TRBD2. The junction had 15 bases not matched to a gene; V was cut back by 6 bases and J by 2 bases. The CDR3 consists of 19 residues. Germline-derived CDR1 and CDR2 are MNHEY and SMNVEV (reference sequence). The CDR3 sequence: CASSALGLAGGTFTDTQYF. The CDR3 DNA follows: TGTGCCAGCAGCGCCTTGGGACTAGCGGGCGGGACTTTCACAGATACGCAGTATTTT.

Turning to this clone: One end of the junction is discordant with germline, which a read error may explain. This CDR3 is CSSSLGGQVHEQYF. DNA of the CDR3: TGTTCCAGCAGCTTAGGGGGACAGGTCCACGAGCAGTACTTC. The chain couples TRBV7-9 to TRBJ2-7; TRBD1 aligns across 8 bases. This CDR3 has 14 residues. Germline assignment: CDR1 SEHNR and CDR2 FQNEAQ (reference sequence). Based on the CDR3 plus reference TRBV7-9 and TRBJ2-7, the full variable domain is DTGVSQNPRHKITKRGQNVTFRCDPISEHNRLYWYRQTLGQGPEFLTYFQNEAQLEKSRLLSDRFSAERPKGSFSTLEIQRTEQGDSAMYLCSSSLGGQVHEQYFGPGTRLTVT.

This chain joins TRBV23-1 and TRBJ2-3; 11 nucleotides agree with TRBD2. TRBV23-1 is an open reading frame whose function is uncertain. The junction had 9 bases not matched to a gene; V was cut back by 4 bases and J by 3 bases. This CDR3 is built from 17 residues. CDR3 nucleotide sequence: TGCGCCAGCAGTCGAGGATGGCTAGCGGGAGGAACAGATACGCAGTATTTT. Protein: CASSRGWLAGGTDTQYF.

The chain is built from TRBV5-1 and TRBJ2-3; TRBD2 matches at 9 bases. This CDR3 is 17 amino acids long. CDR1 SGHRS and CDR2 YFSETQ come from the germline V gene. Unmatched junction bases numbered 9, after V lost 4 bases and J lost 0 bases. The CDR3 sequence is CASSLLPSGTSTDTQYF. The CDR3 DNA is TGCGCCAGCAGCCTACTCCCTAGCGGGACTAGCACAGATACGCAGTATTTT.

The rearrangement joins TRBV11-2 to TRBJ2-7, with D possibly TRBD2 on 8 matching bases. The length of the CDR3 is 14 residues. Trimming pared 5 bases from V and 6 bases from J, leaving 17 bases between. Per the germline V gene, CDR1 is SGHAT and CDR2 is FQNNGV. The CDR3 sequence is CASSKGTRDSEQYF. The CDR3 bases are TGTGCCAGCAGCAAAGGGACTAGGGACAGCGAGCAGTACTTC.

V and J are TRBV7-2 and TRBJ2-7, with 10 bases fitting TRBD2. The CDR3 consists of 15 residues. The trim removed 6 bases at V and 4 bases at J, leaving 9 bases unmatched. Germline CDR1 is SGHTA and CDR2 is FQGNSA. CDR3 bases: TGTGCCAGCAGACCTACCCTAGCGGGAGTGTACGAGCAGTACTTC. Translated, it gives CASRPTLAGVYEQYF.

The chain recombines TRBV5-1 with TRBJ2-7; 11 bases agree with TRBD2. The CDR3 is made up of 15 amino acids. Germline values: CDR1 SGHRS, CDR2 YFSETQ. V lost 4 bases, J lost 2 bases, and 5 bases stayed unmatched. The CDR3 loop is CASSVGTSGTYEQYF. The CDR3 region has the DNA TGCGCCAGCAGCGTCGGGACTAGCGGAACCTACGAGCAGTACTTC.

V gene TRBV27 combines with J gene TRBJ2-5; possible D gene TRBD2, 6 bases. This CDR3 has 15 residues. Germline-derived CDR1 and CDR2 are MNHEY and SMNVEV (reference sequence). V lost 0 bases, J lost 3 bases, and 11 bases lay in between. DNA for the CDR3: TGTGCCAGCAGTTTATCGTGGGGGGTAGAAGAGACCCAGTACTTC. Its translation: CASSLSWGVEETQYF.

The gene calls are TRBV19 and TRBJ2-1, with a tentative D call TRBD1 (6 bases). The CDR3 runs 13 residues. The germline V gene has CDR1 LNHDA and CDR2 SQIVND (reference sequence). The V end was cut by 6 bases, the J end by 5 bases, with 11 bases between. CDR3 protein: CASRGKGDNEQFF. CDR3 nucleotides: TGTGCCAGTAGAGGAAAGGGGGACAATGAGCAGTTCTTC.

This clone has a handful of counts. The chain recombines TRBV29-1 with TRBJ2-2; 9 bases map to TRBD1. Germline CDR1 SQVTM, CDR2 ANQGSEA. This CDR3 comprises 14 residues. The ends lost 7 bases at V and 6 bases at J; junction bases unmatched: 9. CDR3 bases: TGCAGCGGCCGACAGGGGGGAGACGCCGGGGAGCTGTTTTTT. This codes for CSGRQGGDAGELFF.

The chain recombines TRBV27 with TRBJ2-5; 9 positions agree with TRBD1. Germline V CDR1 and CDR2: MNHEY, SMNVEV (reference sequence). The trim removed 2 bases at V and 2 bases at J, leaving 3 bases unmatched. The CDR3 runs to 15 residues. CDR3: CASSLGQGPQETQYF. CDR3 coding DNA: TGTGCCAGCAGTTTAGGACAGGGGCCTCAAGAGACCCAGTACTTC.

The gene calls are TRBV19 and TRBJ1-5, with D perhaps matching TRBD1 (6 bases). The CDR3 is 13 residues long. Germline assignment: CDR1 LNHDA and CDR2 SQIVND (reference sequence). The germline V and J ends were trimmed by 5 bases and 9 bases, with 14 bases remaining between them. The CDR3 sequence: CASSPGSDRPQHF. The CDR3 bases are TGTGCCAGTAGTCCAGGTTCGGACAGGCCCCAGCATTTT. Together with reference TRBV19 and TRBJ1-5, the CDR3 gives the full variable domain: DGGITQSPKYLFRKEGQNVTLSCEQNLNHDAMYWYRQDPGQGLRLIYYSQIVNDFQKGDIAEGYSVSREKKESFPLTVTSAQKNPTAFYLCASSPGSDRPQHFGDGTRLSIL.

The CDR3 DNA is TGTGCCAGCAGCCCCCCCGGGAACAGTTACAATGAGCAGTTCTTC. Protein product: CASSPPGNSYNEQFF. The J gene is TRBJ2-1, the V gene TRBV7-9, with a tentative D call TRBD2 (5 bases). Germline values: CDR1 SEHNR, CDR2 FQNEAQ (reference sequence). CDR3 length equals 15 residues. V was cut by 5 bases and J by 4 bases, with 15 bases left in between.

V usage is TRBV18 and J usage is TRBJ1-1; the D gene is possibly TRBD1 (5 bases). V was cut by 3 bases and J by 0 bases, with 11 bases left in between. CDR1 and CDR2 from the germline V gene are KGHSH and LQKENI. The CDR3 contains 15 residues. The chain's CDR3 is CASSPGPLLNTEAFF. The CDR3 DNA sequence: TGTGCCAGCTCACCGGGGCCGCTATTGAACACTGAAGCTTTCTTT. The entire variable domain, with the rest obtained from reference TRBV18 and TRBJ1-1, is as follows: NAGVMQNPRHLVRRRGQEARLRCSPMKGHSHVYWYRQLPEEGLKFMVYLQKENIIDESGMPKERFSAEFPKEGPSILRIQQVVRGDSAAYFCASSPGPLLNTEAFFGQGTRLTVV.

The rearrangement joins TRBV6-5 to TRBJ2-7; 8 bases line up with TRBD1. Trimming cost V 2 bases and J 4 bases; bases outside gene matches: 4. CDR3 length equals 14 residues. CDR1 and CDR2 (germline): MNHEY, SVGAGI. This chain's CDR3 is CASSYGQGAYEQYF. The CDR3 DNA follows: TGTGCCAGCAGTTACGGGCAGGGGGCGTACGAGCAGTACTTC.

This clone was seen only once. This chain connects TRBV7-7 to TRBJ2-7, with D possibly being TRBD1 (6 bases). In germline, CDR1 is SSHAT, CDR2 FNYEAQ (reference sequence). There are 13 residues in the CDR3. V was cut by 4 bases and J by 4 bases, with 11 bases left in between. CDR3 nucleotides: TGTGCCAGCAGCTCAGGGGTGGAATACGAGCAGTACTTC. The encoded protein is CASSSGVEYEQYF.

The V gene is TRBV23-1, the J gene TRBJ1-5; D is possibly TRBD1 (5 bases). TRBV23-1 falls under the ORF class, with uncertain function. The CDR3 extends over 16 amino acids. The ends were cut back, 2 bases at V and 7 bases at J, with 18 bases in the middle. CDR3 sequence: CASSQGGRGRGQPQHF. CDR3 DNA sequence: TGCGCCAGCAGTCAAGGCGGAAGAGGACGGGGGCAGCCCCAGCATTTT.

This chain connects TRBV18 to TRBJ2-5; D possibly corresponds to TRBD2 (5 bases). V dropped 6 bases and J dropped 1 base, with 15 bases sitting between them. The CDR3 spans 15 residues. The germline V gene encodes CDR1 KGHSH and CDR2 LQKENI. In DNA form, the CDR3 reads TGTGCCAGCTCTCTTGCGGGTTTATTCCAAGAGACCCAGTACTTC. It is translated as CASSLAGLFQETQYF.

J is TRBJ2-3 and V is TRBV7-2, with D uncertain. Germline V lookup: CDR1 SGHTA, CDR2 FQGNSA. Trimming left V 3 bases short and J 3 bases short, with 7 bases between. The CDR3 covers 13 residues. Here the CDR3 reads CASSFALTDTQYF. The CDR3 coding sequence is TGTGCCAGCAGCTTTGCGCTGACAGATACGCAGTATTTT. Full variable domain (missing parts from reference TRBV7-2 and TRBJ2-3): GAGVSQSPSNKVTEKGKDVELRCDPISGHTALYWYRQSLGQGLEFLIYFQGNSAPDKSGLPSDRFSAERTGGSVSTLTIQRTQQEDSAVYLCASSFALTDTQYFGPGTRLTVL.

This sequence joins TRBV11-2 and TRBJ2-1; D call uncertain. Germline values: CDR1 SGHAT, CDR2 FQNNGV. This CDR3 spans 14 amino acids. V lost 2 bases and J 4 bases, leaving 9 bases between the germline ends. The CDR3 bases are TGTGCCAGCAGCTTATACGGAGAATACAATGAGCAGTTCTTC. It yields the protein CASSLYGEYNEQFF.

V usage is TRBV7-3 and J usage is TRBJ2-5; 8 positions agree with TRBD2. V was clipped by 5 bases and J by 5 bases; unmatched bases: 10. The length of the CDR3 is 15 residues. Germline CDR1 and CDR2: SGHTA and FQGTGA. The DNA of the CDR3 is TGTGCCAGCAGCCCGCTAGTGCGGGAGGAGGAGACCCAGTACTTC. It codes for CASSPLVREEETQYF.

This chain uses TRBV2 with TRBJ2-4, with TRBD1 identical over 8 bases. The CDR3 spans 13 residues. Germline values: CDR1 SNHLY, CDR2 FYNNEI. The trim removed 6 bases at V and 8 bases at J, leaving 6 bases unmatched. CDR3 in DNA: TGTGCCAGCAGACGGACAGGGAGTGACATTCAGTACTTC. Protein product: CASRRTGSDIQYF.

The rearrangement uses TRBV6-6 and TRBJ2-7; no clear D. This CDR3 is built from 11 residues. The germline gives CDR1 MNHNY, CDR2 SVGAGI (reference sequence). V was pared by 4 bases and J by 3 bases, with 4 bases between. The CDR3 is CASSSNYEQYF. As DNA, the CDR3 is TGTGCCAGCAGTTCTAACTACGAGCAGTACTTC.

The genes are TRBV11-2 and TRBJ1-5; D might be TRBD1 (5 bases). Germline V gives CDR1 SGHAT, CDR2 FQNNGV. This CDR3 is built from 13 residues. V lost 5 bases and J 6 bases, leaving 11 bases between the germline ends. Here the CDR3 reads CASSLQEFQPQHF. The CDR3 DNA reads as TGTGCCAGCAGCCTACAGGAATTTCAGCCCCAGCATTTT.

The chain uses TRBV6-1 and TRBJ2-5, with 11 bases matching TRBD2. Germline V gene sequence: CDR1 MNHNS, CDR2 SASEGT. V trimming: 2 bases; J trimming: 1 base; junction bases outside the gene matches: 6. The CDR3 length is 17 residues. The CDR3 sequence: CASSESKGLAVQETQYF. CDR3 nucleotides: TGTGCCAGCAGTGAATCTAAGGGACTAGCGGTCCAAGAGACCCAGTACTTC.

This chain joins TRBV28 and TRBJ1-4; 8 bases are a match to TRBD1. V lost 6 bases, J lost 3 bases, and 3 bases stayed unmatched. Germline CDR1 reads MDHEN; CDR2 reads SYDVKM. This CDR3 is built from 14 residues. CDR3 residues: CASRPGGSNEKLFF. The DNA of the CDR3 is TGTGCCAGCAGACCAGGGGGCTCTAATGAAAAACTGTTTTTT. Drawing the rest from reference TRBV28 and TRBJ1-4, the complete variable domain is DVKVTQSSRYLVKRTGEKVFLECVQDMDHENMFWYRQDPGLGLRLIYFSYDVKMKEKGDIPEGYSVSREKKERFSLILESASTNQTSMYLCASRPGGSNEKLFFGSGTQLSVL.

V usage is TRBV7-9 and J usage is TRBJ1-2; D gene ambiguous. Per the germline V gene, CDR1 is SEHNR and CDR2 is FQNEAQ (reference sequence). This CDR3 region has 18 residues. V lost 2 bases and J 6 bases, leaving 25 bases between the germline ends. The CDR3 nucleotides are TGTGCCAGCAGCTTATGGGCAGGCCCGAATTCTGGTGTAAATGGCTACACCTTC. This sequence encodes CASSLWAGPNSGVNGYTF.